These 25 T cell receptor beta chains were sequenced from one sample in a study of T cell responses to AZD1222 COVID-19 vaccine. The protocol was immunoSEQ multiplex PCR, while the TCRdb copy is restricted to in-frame clones and leaves out a portion. The sample holds about 140,000 clones, more than 85% seen once. Sequencing used peripheral blood, obtained 28 days after the second AZD1222 dose. The receptors stem from an adult who received the AZD1222 COVID-19 vaccine.

J is TRBJ1-3 and V is TRBV3-1 (or the pseudogene TRBV3-2), with D possibly being TRBD1 (5 bases). Germline V gene data show CDR1 as LGHDT and CDR2 as YNNKEL (reference sequence). The CDR3 is made up of 17 amino acids. Trimming removed 1 base at V and 0 bases at J, with 13 bases between. CDR3 in amino acids: CASSQGGVPVSGNTIYF. The CDR3 bases are TGTGCCAGCAGCCAAGGGGGCGTTCCAGTCTCTGGAAACACCATATATTTT.

This clone was seen a handful of times. The genes are TRBV10-2 and TRBJ2-5, with D possibly being TRBD2 (5 bases). CDR1 is WSHSY and CDR2 is SAAADI in the germline V gene. The CDR3 runs 14 residues. V lost 11 bases and J 0 bases, leaving 16 bases between the germline ends. The DNA for the CDR3 is TGCGCCTCCGGCTTGGCGGGCCACCAAGAGACCCAGTACTTC. This gives the protein CASGLAGHQETQYF.

The chain recombines TRBV15 with TRBJ2-1; 10 bases are shared with TRBD2. J gave up 4 bases and V 1 base, and 4 bases lay outside the gene matches. The CDR3 covers 16 residues. Germline values: CDR1 LNHNV, CDR2 YYDKDF (reference sequence). The CDR3 coding sequence is TGTGCCACCAGCAGAGGGGATAGCGGGGGGTACAATGAGCAGTTCTTC. Its protein product is CATSRGDSGGYNEQFF.

The chain joins TRBV29-1 to TRBJ2-4; TRBD1 is a possible D gene (6 bases). This CDR3 has 14 amino acids. V was pared by 2 bases and J by 11 bases, with 19 bases between. Germline V gene data show CDR1 as SQVTM and CDR2 as ANQGSEA. The CDR3 DNA reads as TGCAGCGTTGAAAGTGAAGGGGGTGGTCGGGTTCAGTACTTC. It specifies CSVESEGGGRVQYF.

The chain is built from TRBV28 and TRBJ1-4; D uncertain. Germline values: CDR1 MDHEN, CDR2 SYDVKM. Trimming removed 5 bases from V and 0 bases from J, with 16 bases in between. The CDR3 is 17 amino acids. CDR3: CASSLGIGSSTNEKLFF. The CDR3 DNA sequence: TGTGCCAGCAGTCTTGGGATTGGGAGTTCAACTAATGAAAAACTGTTTTTT. Variable domain in full (rest from reference TRBV28 and TRBJ1-4): DVKVTQSSRYLVKRTGEKVFLECVQDMDHENMFWYRQDPGLGLRLIYFSYDVKMKEKGDIPEGYSVSREKKERFSLILESASTNQTSMYLCASSLGIGSSTNEKLFFGSGTQLSVL.

V is TRBV5-4 and J is TRBJ2-1; 10 bases match TRBD2. From germline, CDR1 is SGHNT and CDR2 YYREEE (reference sequence). V gave up 0 bases and J gave up 7 bases; unmatched junction bases: 7. The CDR3 totals 16 residues. This CDR3 is CASSLARAGGPNEQFF. CDR3 in DNA: TGTGCCAGCAGCTTGGCCCGAGCGGGAGGGCCGAATGAGCAGTTCTTC.

V and J are TRBV19 and TRBJ2-5, with D possibly being TRBD1 (5 bases). The germline V gene has CDR1 LNHDA and CDR2 SQIVND (reference sequence). V lost 0 bases and J lost 1, with 6 bases in between. The CDR3 is 14 amino acids. CDR3 protein: CASSIDQGQETQYF. DNA for the CDR3: TGTGCCAGTAGTATAGATCAGGGCCAAGAGACCCAGTACTTC.

The genes are TRBV3-1 (or the pseudogene TRBV3-2) and TRBJ2-2, with D unclear. V lost 1 base and J 5 bases, leaving 5 bases between the germline ends. The length of the CDR3 is 13 residues. Germline loops: CDR1 LGHDT, CDR2 YNNKEL (reference sequence). The CDR3 reads CASSQVETGELFF. CDR3 bases: TGTGCCAGCAGCCAAGTGGAAACCGGGGAGCTGTTTTTT.

This chain links TRBV11-2 with TRBJ2-7; D is unclear. CDR3 length: 11 residues. Germline-derived CDR1 and CDR2 are SGHAT and FQNNGV. V was shortened by 4 bases and J by 3 bases, with 4 bases between the two germline ends. The chain's CDR3 is CASSSGYEQYF. CDR3 DNA: TGTGCCAGCAGCTCGGGCTACGAGCAGTACTTC.

The genes are TRBV7-8 and TRBJ2-7; 8 bases align to TRBD1. The ends lost 5 bases at V and 3 bases at J; junction bases unmatched: 9. CDR3 length equals 15 residues. Per germline, CDR1 SGHVS and CDR2 FQNEAQ. DNA for the CDR3: TGTGCCAGCAGCCGGCCCGGGACAGGAATCTACGAGCAGTACTTC. Encoded protein: CASSRPGTGIYEQYF.

The chain links TRBV30 to TRBJ1-2; D is possibly TRBD1 (6 bases). CDR3 length: 13 amino acids. Germline assignment: CDR1 GTSNPN and CDR2 SVGIG (reference sequence). The V end lost 1 base, the J end lost 3 bases, and 9 bases lay between the germline ends. CDR3 sequence (DNA): TGTGCCTGGAGTGCCCGGACAGACTATGGCTACACCTTC. Its translation: CAWSARTDYGYTF.

About this clone itself: In the same sample, other DNA sequences code for this CDR3. The chain couples TRBV28 to TRBJ1-2; perhaps TRBD1 as D (5 bases). Trimming took 7 bases from V and 1 from J, leaving 7 bases between them. There are 12 residues in the CDR3. The germline CDR1 and CDR2 sequences are MDHEN and SYDVKM. The DNA for the CDR3 is TGTGCCAGCAACCAGGGTAACTATGGCTACACCTTC. Amino acid sequence: CASNQGNYGYTF.

The rearrangement links TRBV20-1 to TRBJ1-3, with a possible D match to TRBD1 (5 bases). Trimming shortened V by 6 bases and J by 2 bases, and 17 bases separated the two germline ends. CDR3 length: 15 amino acids. Germline V gene sequence: CDR1 DFQATT, CDR2 SNEGSKA (reference sequence). CDR3 protein: CSASDSRVPGNTIYF. The CDR3 region has the DNA TGCAGTGCAAGTGACAGCAGGGTACCTGGAAACACCATATATTTT.

This sequence joins TRBV4-1 and TRBJ1-5, with D possibly being TRBD1 (5 bases). Germline V gene data show CDR1 as MGHRA and CDR2 as YSYEKL. The CDR3 extends over 14 amino acids. Between the trimmed V and J ends, which lost 5 bases and 9 bases, there was a span of 17 bases. The CDR3 DNA sequence: TGCGCCAGCAGCTCCTCTGGGGGGGTTTTGCCCCAGCATTTT. This gives the protein CASSSSGGVLPQHF.

The chain carries TRBV4-3 and TRBJ1-2; TRBD1 might be the D (5 bases). This CDR3 contains 15 residues. In germline, CDR1 is LGHNA, CDR2 YSLEER. Trimming removed 0 bases at V and 8 bases at J, with 16 bases between. The CDR3 coding sequence is TGCGCCAGCAGCCAAGATGAACGGGGAAGGGACGGCTACACCTTC. This translates into CASSQDERGRDGYTF.

This chain links TRBV28 with TRBJ1-5; 8 bases agree with TRBD1. Germline CDR1 is MDHEN and CDR2 is SYDVKM. V was clipped by 6 bases and J by 6 bases; unmatched bases: 10. This CDR3 contains 15 residues. DNA for the CDR3: TGTGCCAGCAGAGTCAGACAGGGGACGGTTCAGCCCCAGCATTTT. Protein product: CASRVRQGTVQPQHF.

The chain recombines TRBV11-2 with TRBJ1-3, with D possibly matching TRBD1 (5 bases). This CDR3 has 13 amino acids. V gave up 6 bases and J gave up 2 bases, with 8 bases separating them. Looked up from germline, CDR1 is SGHAT and CDR2 is FQNNGV. Written as DNA, the CDR3 is TGTGCCAGCAGTGGGGGGACTGGAAACACCATATATTTT. This translates into CASSGGTGNTIYF.

This clone was observed a single time. This sequence joins TRBV19 and TRBJ1-1; the D is unclear. Germline values: CDR1 LNHDA, CDR2 SQIVND (reference sequence). V was shortened by 3 bases and J by 7 bases, with 9 bases between the two germline ends. The CDR3 totals 12 residues. The CDR3 nucleotides are TGTGCCAGTAGTATTAACACCGATGAAGCTTTCTTT. This encodes CASSINTDEAFF.

This rearrangement joins TRBV2 to TRBJ1-5; the D is unclear. V lost 2 bases and J lost 4, with 9 bases in between. The CDR3 is 14 amino acids. Germline V gene data show CDR1 as SNHLY and CDR2 as FYNNEI. CDR3 DNA sequence: TGTGCCAGCAGTGAAAGTCGGGGTAATCAGCCCCAGCATTTT. It encodes CASSESRGNQPQHF.

The rearrangement joins TRBV21-1 to TRBJ2-2; the table names TRBD1, a call not compared with the DNA. TRBV21-1 has pseudogene status. The CDR3 is 17 amino acids. CDR3 in amino acids: CASSKGPGAPNTGELFF. CDR3 nucleotide sequence: TGTGCCAGCAGCAAAGGGCCAGGGGCCCCGAACACCGGGGAGCTGTTTTTT.

This sequence joins TRBV5-8 and TRBJ1-5; D unclear. This CDR3 spans 14 amino acids. Looked up from germline, CDR1 is SGHTS and CDR2 is YDEGEE. V was trimmed by 1 base and J by 4 bases, leaving 9 bases between them. Here the CDR3 reads CASSLLSANQPQHF. In DNA, the CDR3 is TGTGCCAGCAGCTTGTTGTCAGCAAATCAGCCCCAGCATTTT.

V usage is TRBV29-1 and J usage is TRBJ1-5; no reliable D call. The CDR3 contains 13 residues. The V end was cut by 4 bases, the J end by 3 bases, with 10 bases between. Germline V gene lookup returns CDR1 SQVTM and CDR2 ANQGSEA. As DNA, the CDR3 is TGCAGCGTTGGAGAACGACCCAATCAGCCCCAGCATTTT. It specifies CSVGERPNQPQHF.

The rearrangement links TRBV7-9 to TRBJ2-7, with D perhaps matching TRBD1 (6 bases). This CDR3 spans 14 amino acids. The V end lost 2 bases, the J end lost 5 bases, and 13 bases lay between the germline ends. The germline V gene encodes CDR1 SEHNR and CDR2 FQNEAQ (reference sequence). The CDR3 here is CASSLNPQGNEQYF. In nucleotides, the CDR3 is TGTGCCAGCAGCTTAAATCCCCAGGGGAACGAGCAGTACTTC. Supplemented by reference TRBV7-9 and TRBJ2-7, the full variable domain reads DTGVSQNPRHKITKRGQNVTFRCDPISEHNRLYWYRQTLGQGPEFLTYFQNEAQLEKSRLLSDRFSAERPKGSFSTLEIQRTEQGDSAMYLCASSLNPQGNEQYFGPGTRLTVT.

The CDR3 DNA is TGCGCCAGCAATGACAGGGGCTACAATGAGCAGTTCTTC. Its translation is CASNDRGYNEQFF. V usage is TRBV5-1 and J usage is TRBJ2-1, with TRBD1 identical over 8 bases. Germline values: CDR1 SGHRS, CDR2 YFSETQ. The CDR3 is 13 residues long. V lost 6 bases, J lost 3 bases, and 2 bases stayed unmatched.

The chain has TRBV5-6 and TRBJ2-2; no definite D call. V gave up 7 bases and J gave up 0 bases, with 10 bases separating them. The CDR3 consists of 14 residues. Per germline, CDR1 SGHDT and CDR2 YYEEEE. The CDR3 DNA reads as TGTGCCAGCGGCGCCCTCGCGAACACCGGGGAGCTGTTTTTT. Amino acid sequence: CASGALANTGELFF. Using reference TRBV5-6 and TRBJ2-2 for the parts outside the CDR3, the full variable domain is DAGVTQSPTHLIKTRGQQVTLRCSPKSGHDTVSWYQQALGQGPQFIFQYYEEEERQRGNFPDRFSGHQFPNYSSELNVNALLLGDSALYLCASGALANTGELFFGEGSRLTVL.